This TCR beta chain was recovered during a study of Graves' ophthalmopathy and Graves' hyperthyroidism. What supplied the PBMCs was roughly 10 ml of fresh peripheral blood. CDR3 size: 14 residues. V shed 2 bases and J 5 bases; nucleotides not matched to a gene: 3. CDR1 and CDR2 from the germline V gene are MNHEY and SMNVEV (reference sequence). Many counts were recorded for this clonotype. RNA served as the template for amplifying TCR beta CDR3 regions. HTBI primers were used in a first-round RT-PCR, which preceded a second-round multiplex PCR. TCRdb called the multiplex PCR reads again in MiXCR, with one record for every CDR3 protein. The repertoire holds 350,000 to 400,000 distinct CDR3 sequences, with around 16% as singletons.

This TCR came from a woman younger than 30 with Graves' ophthalmopathy. The sample comprised peripheral blood. J is TRBJ2-7 and V is TRBV27, with 10 bases identical to TRBD1. CDR3 residues: CASSLRGQGHEQYF. The CDR3 region has the DNA TGTGCCAGCAGTTTACGGGGACAGGGGCACGAGCAGTACTTC.